This record concerns one T cell receptor beta chain sequence. What it recognizes is unknown. Time point indicated: persistent/refractory GD, antithyroid drugs over 5 years with positive TRAb. Construction of the TCR library relied on RNA isolated from PBMCs. Patients met American Thyroid Association criteria for Graves' disease. This specimen belongs to a study of regulatory T cells in long-lasting Graves disease. Study findings and constraints: Analysis covered peripheral blood alone, not thyroid tissue.

The TCR beta library used iRepertoire HTBI primers with Arm-PCR amplification of CDR3. TCRdb re-derived calls from the multiplex PCR reads in MiXCR, one entry per CDR3 protein. Of some 420,000 distinct CDR3 sequences detected, under 25% appear once; the ten largest clones hold around 13%. This clonotype originated in a female donor with Graves disease. The starting material was peripheral blood mononuclear cells (PBMCs), obtained when the disease was refractory, from a patient treated with antithyroid drugs.

CDR3 in amino acids: CASTGPRYEQYF. The CDR3 DNA reads TGTGCCAGCACCGGGCCGCGCTACGAGCAGTACTTC. The rearrangement uses TRBV28 and TRBJ2-7; no firm D call. This CDR3 comprises 12 residues. The V gene's germline CDR1 is MDHEN and CDR2 SYDVKM. V was clipped by 7 bases and J by 3 bases, with 10 bases between them. The whole variable domain, filled in from reference TRBV28 and TRBJ2-7, reads DVKVTQSSRYLVKRTGEKVFLECVQDMDHENMFWYRQDPGLGLRLIYFSYDVKMKEKGDIPEGYSVSREKKERFSLILESASTNQTSMYLCASTGPRYEQYFGPGTRLTVT.